These T cell receptor beta chains were read from a single sample in a study of cytomegalovirus exposure and HLA in healthy donors. The data were produced by immunoSEQ multiplex PCR, yet TCRdb's version contains in-frame clones alone and is incomplete. The table has over 150,000 clones, approximately 78% seen once. The sequenced material came from PBMCs. These receptors came from a woman between 45 and 60 years old in good health and CMV-seropositive. The CDR3 runs from the conserved cysteine through the conserved F or W. A D gene is named only where the DNA matches it firmly. Clone size is shown for a subset of rows, as once, few, many or a class of expanded clone.

V gene,J gene,clone size,D gene,CDR3 protein,CDR3 DNA
TRBV4-2,TRBJ1-5,.,.,CASSQGSGQPQHF,TGTGCCAGCAGCCAAGGGAGTGGTCAGCCCCAGCATTTT
TRBV29-1,TRBJ2-7,few,.,CSVVSLGGAYEQYF,TGCAGCGTTGTTAGTTTGGGCGGGGCCTACGAGCAGTACTTC
TRBV27,TRBJ1-2,few,TRBD1,CASGSGQGTYGYTF,TGTGCCAGCGGTTCGGGACAGGGGACCTATGGCTACACCTTC
TRBV6-6,TRBJ1-1,.,.,CASSYSRRDLTEAFF,TGTGCCAGCAGTTACTCGCGGAGGGACCTCACTGAAGCTTTCTTT
TRBV6-4,TRBJ2-1,few,.,CASSATEGSYNEQFF,TGTGCCAGCAGTGCGACGGAGGGGTCCTACAATGAGCAGTTCTTC
TRBV6-1,TRBJ2-3,few,.,CASSEAGATQYF,TGTGCCAGCAGTGAAGCGGGGGCTACGCAGTATTTT
TRBV9,TRBJ1-1,.,.,CASSVGAGAEAFF,TGTGCCAGCAGCGTAGGTGCAGGGGCTGAAGCTTTCTTT
TRBV4-1,TRBJ1-5,few,.,CASSLPFYNQPQHF,TGCGCCAGCAGCCTTCCTTTTTACAATCAGCCCCAGCATTTT
TRBV6-1,TRBJ1-1,once,TRBD1,CASSKQGASEAFF,TGTGCCAGCAGTAAACAGGGGGCGTCTGAAGCTTTCTTT
TRBV2,TRBJ1-2,.,TRBD1,CASKQTSYRGLTYGYTF,TGTGCCAGCAAGCAAACTAGTTACAGGGGTTTGACCTATGGCTACACCTTC
TRBV27,TRBJ2-5,.,.,CARHGAGTLHKQYF,TGTGCCAGACATGGGGCCGGGACACTTCACAAGCAGTACTTC
TRBV10-3,TRBJ2-5,few,TRBD1,CAISEPGTAQETQYF,TGTGCCATCAGTGAGCCCGGGACAGCCCAAGAGACCCAGTACTTC
TRBV19,TRBJ1-1,.,.,CASRPTRNTEAFF,TGTGCCAGTAGGCCGACACGGAACACTGAAGCTTTCTTT
TRBV5-4,TRBJ1-4,.,.,CASSLDRSGEKLFF,TGTGCCAGCAGCTTGGACCGCTCAGGAGAAAAACTGTTTTTT
TRBV30,TRBJ1-2,once,TRBD1,CAWQKRQGNYGYTF,TGTGCCTGGCAAAAAAGACAGGGAAACTATGGCTACACCTTC
TRBV10-3,TRBJ2-2,.,TRBD1,CAIRPGQENTGELFF,TGTGCCATCAGACCGGGACAGGAAAACACCGGGGAGCTGTTTTTT